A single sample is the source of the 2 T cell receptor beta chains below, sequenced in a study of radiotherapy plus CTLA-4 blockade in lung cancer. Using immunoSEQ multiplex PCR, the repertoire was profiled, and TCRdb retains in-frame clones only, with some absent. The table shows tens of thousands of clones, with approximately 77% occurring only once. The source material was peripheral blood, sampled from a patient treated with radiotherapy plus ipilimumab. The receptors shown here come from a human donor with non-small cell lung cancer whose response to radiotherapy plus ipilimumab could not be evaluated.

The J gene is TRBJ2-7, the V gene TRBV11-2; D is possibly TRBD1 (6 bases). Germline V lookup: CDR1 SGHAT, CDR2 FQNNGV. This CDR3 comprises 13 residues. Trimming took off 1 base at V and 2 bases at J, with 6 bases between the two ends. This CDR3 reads CASSLGGPYEQYF. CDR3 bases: TGTGCCAGCAGCTTAGGGGGGCCCTACGAGCAGTACTTC.

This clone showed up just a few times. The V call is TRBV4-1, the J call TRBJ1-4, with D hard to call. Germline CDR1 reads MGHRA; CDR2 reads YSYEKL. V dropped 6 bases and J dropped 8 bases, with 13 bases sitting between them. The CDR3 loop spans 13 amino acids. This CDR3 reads CASRESWAEKLFF. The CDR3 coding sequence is TGCGCCAGCAGGGAAAGTTGGGCGGAAAAACTGTTTTTT.